This section outlines one T cell receptor (beta chain) sequence together with its context. This CDR3 region has 17 residues. V dropped 0 bases and J dropped 8; count of bases not matched to a gene: 11. Germline CDR1 is MGHRA and CDR2 is YSYEKL. Everyone who took part was roughly 18 to 89 years old, and they came from about two dozen US areas. The entry originates in a study of blood T cell repertoires in COVID-19. Looking at the study overall: T cells, B-cell-depleted T cells, or PBMCs supplied cDNA or gDNA.

The table came from immunoSEQ multiplex PCR; TCRdb's copy has only in-frame clones and leaves some out. The sample has some 460,000 clones, 70% to 90% seen once; the top ten hold nearly 2%. This chain uses TRBV4-1 with TRBJ1-4, with 8 bases that match TRBD1. Sequences were obtained from PBMCs or T cells enriched from blood (not recorded which). The receptor was isolated from a woman aged 18-30 years with acute COVID-19. CDR3 sequence: CASSQDGGRTGQEKLFF. DNA for the CDR3: TGCGCCAGCAGCCAAGATGGGGGCCGGACAGGGCAAGAAAAACTGTTTTTT.